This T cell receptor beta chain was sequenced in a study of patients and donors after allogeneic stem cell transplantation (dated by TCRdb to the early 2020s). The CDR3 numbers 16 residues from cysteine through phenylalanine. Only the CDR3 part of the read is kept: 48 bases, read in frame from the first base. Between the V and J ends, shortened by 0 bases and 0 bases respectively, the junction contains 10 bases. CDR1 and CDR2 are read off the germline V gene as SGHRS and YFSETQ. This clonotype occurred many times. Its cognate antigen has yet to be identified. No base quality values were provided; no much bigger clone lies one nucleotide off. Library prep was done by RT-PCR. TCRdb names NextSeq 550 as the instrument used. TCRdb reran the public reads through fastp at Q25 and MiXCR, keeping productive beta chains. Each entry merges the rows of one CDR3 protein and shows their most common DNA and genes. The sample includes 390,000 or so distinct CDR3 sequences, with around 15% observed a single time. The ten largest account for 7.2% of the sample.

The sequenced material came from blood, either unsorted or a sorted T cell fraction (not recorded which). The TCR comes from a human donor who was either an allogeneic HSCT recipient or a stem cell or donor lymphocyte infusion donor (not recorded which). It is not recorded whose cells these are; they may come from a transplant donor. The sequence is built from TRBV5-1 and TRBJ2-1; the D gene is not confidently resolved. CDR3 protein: CASSLDYSSSYNEQFF. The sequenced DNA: TGCGCCAGCAGCTTGGACTACTCGAGCTCCTACAATGAGCAGTTCTTC.